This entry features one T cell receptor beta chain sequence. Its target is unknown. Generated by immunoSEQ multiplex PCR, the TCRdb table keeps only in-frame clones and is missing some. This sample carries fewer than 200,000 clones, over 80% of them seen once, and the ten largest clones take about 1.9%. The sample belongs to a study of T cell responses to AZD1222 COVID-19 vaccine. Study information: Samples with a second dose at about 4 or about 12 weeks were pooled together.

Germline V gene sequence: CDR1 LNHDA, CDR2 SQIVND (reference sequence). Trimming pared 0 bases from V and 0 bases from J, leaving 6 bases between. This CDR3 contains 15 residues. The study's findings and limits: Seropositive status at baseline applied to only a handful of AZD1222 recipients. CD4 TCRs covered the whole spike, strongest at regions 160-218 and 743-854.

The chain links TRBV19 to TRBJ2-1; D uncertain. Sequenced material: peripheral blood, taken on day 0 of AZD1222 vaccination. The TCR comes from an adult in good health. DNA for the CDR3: TGTGCCAGTAGTATAGAGCCCAGCTCCTACAATGAGCAGTTCTTC. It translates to CASSIEPSSYNEQFF.